The clone carrying this TCR beta chain was seen a handful of times. A single-stranded UMI oligo with SP2 sequence was ligated to cDNA 3' ends. An equimolar mix of RC1.1 and RC1.2 primed the beta chain across TRBC1 and TRBC2. MiXCR was run by TCRdb on the UMI-ligation and nested PCR reads, yielding one entry per CDR3 protein. The sample shows about 32,000 distinct CDR3 sequences, 7.3% of them seen only once. This record comes from a study of quantifying T cell responses using KT2 cells. About the study: TCR alpha and beta constant-region primers primed reverse transcription of RNA.

The germline V gene has CDR1 SGHTA and CDR2 FQGNSA. The CDR3 is made up of 15 amino acids. Trimming pared 4 bases from V and 0 bases from J, leaving 10 bases between. The sequence derives from a human donor. Source material: PBMCs spiked with cells of the T cell clone KT2. V and J are TRBV7-2 and TRBJ1-5; D gene ambiguous. The CDR3: CASSSTGDSNQPQHF. Written as DNA, the CDR3 is TGTGCCAGCAGCTCGACCGGGGATAGCAATCAGCCCCAGCATTTT. Variable domain in full (rest from reference TRBV7-2 and TRBJ1-5): GAGVSQSPSNKVTEKGKDVELRCDPISGHTALYWYRQSLGQGLEFLIYFQGNSAPDKSGLPSDRFSAERTGGSVSTLTIQRTQQEDSAVYLCASSSTGDSNQPQHFGDGTRLSIL.